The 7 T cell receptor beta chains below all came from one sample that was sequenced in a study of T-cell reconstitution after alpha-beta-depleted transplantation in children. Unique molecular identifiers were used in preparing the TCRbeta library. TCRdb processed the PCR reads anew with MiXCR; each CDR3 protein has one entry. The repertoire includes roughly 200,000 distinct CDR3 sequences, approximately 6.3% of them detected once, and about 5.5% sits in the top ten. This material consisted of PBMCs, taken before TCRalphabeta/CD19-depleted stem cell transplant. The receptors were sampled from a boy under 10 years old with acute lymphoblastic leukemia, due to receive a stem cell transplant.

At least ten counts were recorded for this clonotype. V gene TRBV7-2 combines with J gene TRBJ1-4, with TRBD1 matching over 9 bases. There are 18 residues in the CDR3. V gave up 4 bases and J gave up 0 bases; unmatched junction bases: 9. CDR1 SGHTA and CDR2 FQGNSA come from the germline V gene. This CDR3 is CASSSGDRGASTNEKLFF. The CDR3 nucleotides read TGTGCCAGCAGCTCGGGCGACAGGGGGGCTTCAACTAATGAAAAACTGTTTTTT.

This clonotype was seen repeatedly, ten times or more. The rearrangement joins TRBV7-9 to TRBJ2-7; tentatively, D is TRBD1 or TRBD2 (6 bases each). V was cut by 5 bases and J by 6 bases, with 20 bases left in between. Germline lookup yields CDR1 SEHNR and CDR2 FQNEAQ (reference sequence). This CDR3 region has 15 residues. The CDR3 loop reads CASSHGGQGDGEQYF. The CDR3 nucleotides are TGTGCCAGCAGCCATGGGGGGCAGGGAGATGGCGAGCAGTACTTC.

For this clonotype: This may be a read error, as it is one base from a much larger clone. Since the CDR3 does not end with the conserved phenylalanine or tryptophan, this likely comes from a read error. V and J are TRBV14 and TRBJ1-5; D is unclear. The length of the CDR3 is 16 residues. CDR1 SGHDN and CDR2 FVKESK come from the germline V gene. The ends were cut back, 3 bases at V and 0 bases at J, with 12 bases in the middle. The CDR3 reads CASSHGSVNSNQPQHL. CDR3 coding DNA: TGTGCCAGCAGCCACGGCAGCGTAAATAGCAATCAGCCCCAGCATCTT.

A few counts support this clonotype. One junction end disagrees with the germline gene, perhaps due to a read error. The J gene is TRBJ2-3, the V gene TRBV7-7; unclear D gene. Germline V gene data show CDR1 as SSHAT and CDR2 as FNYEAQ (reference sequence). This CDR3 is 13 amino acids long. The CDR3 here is CASSFRLSDTQYF. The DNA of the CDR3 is TGTGCTAGCAGCTTCCGTCTGTCAGATACGCAGTATTTT.

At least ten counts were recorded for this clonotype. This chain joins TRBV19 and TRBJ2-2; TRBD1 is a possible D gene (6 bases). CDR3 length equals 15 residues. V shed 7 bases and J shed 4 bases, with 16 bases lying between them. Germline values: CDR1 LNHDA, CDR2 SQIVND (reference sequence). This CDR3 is CASTKSGASTGELFF. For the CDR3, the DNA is TGTGCCAGTACCAAATCAGGGGCCTCCACCGGGGAGCTGTTTTTT.

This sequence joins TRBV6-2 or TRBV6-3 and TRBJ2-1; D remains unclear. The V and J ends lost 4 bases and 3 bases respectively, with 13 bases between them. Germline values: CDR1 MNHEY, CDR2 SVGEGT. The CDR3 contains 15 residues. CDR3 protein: CASSSGLAYYNEQFF. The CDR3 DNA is TGTGCCAGCAGTTCCGGCCTCGCCTACTACAATGAGCAGTTCTTC.

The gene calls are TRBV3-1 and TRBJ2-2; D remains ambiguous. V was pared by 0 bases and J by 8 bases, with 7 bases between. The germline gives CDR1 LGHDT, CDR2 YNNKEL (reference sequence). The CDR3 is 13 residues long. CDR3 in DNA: TGTGCCAGCAGCCAAGAGGTTAGGGGGGAGCTGTTTTTT. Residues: CASSQEVRGELFF. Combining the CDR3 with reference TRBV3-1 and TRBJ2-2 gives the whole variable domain DTAVSQTPKYLVTQMGNDKSIKCEQNLGHDTMYWYKQDSKKFLKIMFSYNNKELIINETVPNRFSPKSPDKAHLNLHINSLELGDSAVYFCASSQEVRGELFFGEGSRLTVL.